The next 26 T cell receptor beta chains were all read from a single sample in a study of blood T cell repertoires in COVID-19. Only in-frame clones appear in the TCRdb table, and some are missing; sequencing was by immunoSEQ multiplex PCR. This sample has about 330,000 clones, with about 89% found just once. Material: peripheral blood. These receptors all come from a young man who had recovered from COVID-19.

This chain joins TRBV6-2 or TRBV6-3 and TRBJ1-5; 8 bases map to TRBD1. Unmatched junction bases numbered 12, after V lost 5 bases and J lost 3 bases. This CDR3 contains 17 residues. CDR1 and CDR2 from the germline V gene are MNHEY and SVGEGT. CDR3 bases: TGTGCCAGCAGTCCCGGGACAGGACTAGACGTCAATCAGCCCCAGCATTTT. This encodes CASSPGTGLDVNQPQHF.

The chain is built from TRBV18 and TRBJ1-1, with 7 bases identical to TRBD1. The V segment lost 2 bases and the J segment 0 bases; nucleotides outside the gene matches: 6. Germline loops: CDR1 KGHSH, CDR2 LQKENI. The CDR3 has 16 residues. CDR3 loop: CASSPETGLLNTEAFF. The CDR3 DNA is TGTGCCAGCTCACCAGAGACAGGGCTTCTGAACACTGAAGCTTTCTTT. The full variable domain, with the rest looked up from reference TRBV18 and TRBJ1-1, is NAGVMQNPRHLVRRRGQEARLRCSPMKGHSHVYWYRQLPEEGLKFMVYLQKENIIDESGMPKERFSAEFPKEGPSILRIQQVVRGDSAAYFCASSPETGLLNTEAFFGQGTRLTVV.

In DNA form, the CDR3 reads TGTGCCAGCACCCTACTGACAGGGGGGTCTAATGAAAAACTGTTTTTT. Translation: CASTLLTGGSNEKLFF. This rearrangement joins TRBV2 to TRBJ1-4; 9 nucleotides line up with TRBD1. The J segment lost 3 bases and the V segment lost 7 bases, leaving 9 bases of the junction unmatched. The CDR3 is 16 amino acids. Germline V gives CDR1 SNHLY, CDR2 FYNNEI.

The CDR3: CASSKGNSNYGYTF. CDR3 bases: TGTGCCAGTAGTAAAGGAAACAGTAACTATGGCTACACCTTC. The chain links TRBV19 to TRBJ1-2, with no clear D. CDR1 LNHDA and CDR2 SQIVND come from the germline V gene (reference sequence). CDR3 length: 14 residues. V was cut by 4 bases and J by 1 base, with 10 bases left in between.

V is TRBV10-1 and J is TRBJ2-3; perhaps TRBD2 as D (6 bases). Germline lookup yields CDR1 WNHNN and CDR2 SYGVQD (reference sequence). V shed 8 bases and J shed 4 bases, with 13 bases lying between them. This CDR3 spans 13 amino acids. The CDR3, as DNA: TGCGCCAGCCGCGGGGTCGGGTCAGATACGCAGTATTTT. The encoded protein is CASRGVGSDTQYF.

This chain links TRBV5-6 with TRBJ2-5; perhaps TRBD1 as D (6 bases). V was shortened by 2 bases and J by 2 bases, with 10 bases between the two germline ends. The V gene's germline CDR1 is SGHDT and CDR2 YYEEEE. The CDR3 has 14 residues. The CDR3, as DNA: TGTGCCAGCAGCTTATACAGGGATCAAGAGACCCAGTACTTC. Residues: CASSLYRDQETQYF.

On this clone itself: Additional DNA sequences in this sample encode the identical CDR3. The chain uses TRBV18 and TRBJ2-5; TRBD1 aligns across 7 bases. CDR3 length: 13 residues. V gave up 3 bases and J gave up 3 bases; unmatched junction bases: 1. Germline loops: CDR1 KGHSH, CDR2 LQKENI. The CDR3 here is CASSPGQEETQYF. In DNA form, the CDR3 reads TGTGCCAGCTCACCTGGACAGGAAGAGACCCAGTACTTC.

This clone was counted at least ten times. V and J are TRBV11-2 and TRBJ1-4; D is unresolved. Germline values: CDR1 SGHAT, CDR2 FQNNGV. The germline V and J ends were trimmed by 3 bases and 8 bases, with 28 bases remaining between them. The CDR3 is 19 amino acids. The CDR3 DNA reads TGTGCCAGCAGCTTCGGTCGTTCAATTGTTTCATCTACCAGGGAAAAACTGTTTTTT. It specifies CASSFGRSIVSSTREKLFF.

The chain uses TRBV27 and TRBJ1-2, with 7 bases lining up with TRBD1. CDR3 size: 14 residues. J lost 8 bases, V lost 5 bases, and 11 bases had no gene match. Germline V gives CDR1 MNHEY, CDR2 SMNVEV (reference sequence). This CDR3 is CASSPYRGGGGYTF. In DNA form, the CDR3 reads TGTGCCAGCAGTCCCTACAGGGGTGGAGGCGGCTACACCTTC.

The rearrangement joins TRBV5-1 to TRBJ2-2, with D possibly being TRBD2 (6 bases). The germline V and J ends were trimmed by 0 bases and 6 bases, with 9 bases remaining between them. The CDR3 totals 14 residues. CDR1 is SGHRS, CDR2 YFSETQ, per germline. The CDR3 DNA reads as TGCGCCAGCAGCTTGGCCAGGGAGGCCGGGGAGCTGTTTTTT. Its protein is CASSLAREAGELFF.

This chain connects TRBV27 to TRBJ2-1; 11 bases line up with TRBD2. The CDR3 has 17 residues. The V segment lost 5 bases and the J segment 0 bases; nucleotides outside the gene matches: 6. Germline CDR1 and CDR2: MNHEY and SMNVEV (reference sequence). CDR3 amino acids: CASSPLTSGVSYNEQFF. The CDR3 coding sequence is TGTGCCAGCAGTCCATTGACTAGCGGGGTCTCCTACAATGAGCAGTTCTTC.

V gene TRBV6-5 combines with J gene TRBJ1-2; a possible D gene is TRBD1 (5 bases). Germline V CDR1 and CDR2: MNHEY, SVGAGI. This CDR3 is built from 15 residues. Trimming pared 2 bases from V and 4 bases from J, leaving 14 bases between. CDR3: CASSYVDSHPYGYTF. The DNA of the CDR3 is TGTGCCAGCAGTTACGTTGACAGCCATCCCTATGGCTACACCTTC.

CDR3 DNA sequence: TGTGCCAGCAGCCGGGGGACAGATGAAAAACTGTTTTTT. Translation gives CASSRGTDEKLFF. V usage is TRBV5-4 and J usage is TRBJ1-4; 7 bases align to TRBD1. V trimming: 4 bases; J trimming: 6 bases; junction bases outside the gene matches: 3. This CDR3 spans 13 amino acids. The germline gives CDR1 SGHNT, CDR2 YYREEE (reference sequence).

This chain connects TRBV10-3 to TRBJ1-5; D uncertain. Deletions cut 4 bases from V and 4 bases from J, with 5 bases between. The V gene's germline CDR1 is ENHRY and CDR2 SYGVKD. This CDR3 region has 12 residues. CDR3 protein: CAISASNQPQHF. The CDR3 region has the DNA TGTGCCATCAGTGCCTCGAATCAGCCCCAGCATTTT.

This chain joins TRBV11-2 and TRBJ1-1, with D uncertain. The CDR3 runs to 13 residues. Germline CDR1 and CDR2: SGHAT and FQNNGV. V shed 1 base and J shed 3 bases, with 6 bases lying between them. The CDR3 nucleotides are TGTGCCAGCAGCTTAGTCGGGGACACTGAAGCTTTCTTT. Residues: CASSLVGDTEAFF.

The CDR3 loop reads CASSRQISEAFF. In DNA, the CDR3 is TGTGCCAGCAGCCGACAGATCTCTGAAGCTTTCTTT. The rearrangement uses TRBV5-8 and TRBJ1-1; a weak D match, TRBD1 (5 bases). Germline V gene lookup returns CDR1 SGHTS and CDR2 YDEGEE. This CDR3 has 12 amino acids. V lost 4 bases and J lost 6, with 10 bases in between.

The rearrangement uses TRBV10-3 and TRBJ2-1; TRBD2 matches 9 bases. The CDR3 is 15 residues long. Germline CDR1 is ENHRY and CDR2 is SYGVKD. V was clipped by 1 base and J by 6 bases; unmatched bases: 4. The CDR3 DNA is TGTGCCATCAGTGAGTGGCTAGCGGGGACCAATGAGCAGTTCTTC. This gives the protein CAISEWLAGTNEQFF.

In nucleotides, the CDR3 is TGTGCCAGCAGCGCTAGGGGGCACGGGACTGAAGCTTTCTTT. It yields the protein CASSARGHGTEAFF. The rearrangement joins TRBV9 to TRBJ1-1; 7 nucleotides line up with TRBD1. The V gene end was trimmed by 3 bases and the J gene end by 5 bases; junction bases not matched to a gene: 7. Germline values: CDR1 SGDLS, CDR2 YYNGEE. The CDR3 totals 14 residues.

The chain carries TRBV19 and TRBJ2-7; 8 bases map to TRBD1. CDR1 and CDR2 (germline): LNHDA, SQIVND (reference sequence). The CDR3 runs to 15 residues. The V gene end was trimmed by 6 bases and the J gene end by 4 bases; junction bases not matched to a gene: 11. The CDR3 spells CASSPAGTGEYEQYF. For the CDR3, the DNA is TGTGCCAGTAGCCCGGCAGGGACAGGCGAGTACGAGCAGTACTTC.

The chain carries TRBV4-2 and TRBJ1-2; 11 bases map to TRBD1. With 4 bases clipped from V and 0 bases from J, the junction kept 7 bases outside the gene matches. Germline V gene data show CDR1 as LGHNA and CDR2 as YNFKEQ. This CDR3 contains 17 residues. CDR3 sequence (DNA): TGTGCCAGCAGCCGTTCACCGGGACAGGGGGCTAACTATGGCTACACCTTC. Protein: CASSRSPGQGANYGYTF.

V gene TRBV19 combines with J gene TRBJ2-5, with 11 nucleotides matching TRBD2. Germline V gives CDR1 LNHDA, CDR2 SQIVND (reference sequence). The CDR3 contains 14 residues. V was clipped by 5 bases and J by 4 bases; unmatched bases: 3. CDR3: CASSGGTSGETQYF. CDR3 bases: TGTGCCAGTAGTGGTGGGACTAGCGGAGAGACCCAGTACTTC.

The rearrangement joins TRBV18 to TRBJ2-5, with TRBD1 as a possible D gene (7 bases). V was shortened by 5 bases and J by 5 bases, with 18 bases between the two germline ends. CDR1 and CDR2 (germline): KGHSH, LQKENI. The CDR3 loop spans 15 amino acids. In DNA form, the CDR3 reads TGTGCCAGCTCAACGAAGGAGGGGGCTGGGGAGACCCAGTACTTC. Protein product: CASSTKEGAGETQYF.

The CDR3 DNA follows: TGTGCCAGCAGCGAAGGGACAGCGGGAAACACCATATATTTT. This codes for CASSEGTAGNTIYF. V gene TRBV3-1 (or the pseudogene TRBV3-2) combines with J gene TRBJ1-3; 7 bases are shared with TRBD1. CDR3 length: 14 residues. Germline V gene data show CDR1 as LGHDT and CDR2 as YNNKEL (reference sequence). V was clipped by 5 bases and J by 4 bases; unmatched bases: 5.

The chain is built from TRBV19 and TRBJ1-2; D not resolved. Germline V lookup: CDR1 LNHDA, CDR2 SQIVND (reference sequence). The V end lost 1 base, the J end lost 3 bases, and 6 bases lay between the germline ends. This CDR3 spans 13 amino acids. For the CDR3, the DNA is TGTGCCAGTAGTATAGGAGGCGACTATGGCTACACCTTC. This translates into CASSIGGDYGYTF.

The chain links TRBV29-1 to TRBJ2-3; no clear D. The germline gives CDR1 SQVTM, CDR2 ANQGSEA. The ends were cut back, 2 bases at V and 7 bases at J, with 13 bases in the middle. CDR3 size: 13 residues. CDR3 in amino acids: CSVEPPRSNTQYF. In DNA, the CDR3 is TGCAGCGTTGAACCCCCTCGGTCGAATACGCAGTATTTT.

The chain links TRBV6-1 to TRBJ1-3; D is uncertain. This CDR3 has 15 amino acids. Looked up from germline, CDR1 is MNHNS and CDR2 is SASEGT. Trimming pared 0 bases from V and 7 bases from J, leaving 13 bases between. The CDR3 sequence: CASSEALGVGNTIYF. The CDR3 region has the DNA TGTGCCAGCAGTGAAGCTCTAGGAGTCGGGAACACCATATATTTT.